A selection of T cell receptor beta chains follows, all from one sample in a study of cytomegalovirus exposure and HLA in healthy donors. Sequencing was performed with immunoSEQ multiplex PCR; in TCRdb, only in-frame clones are kept and a portion is missing. Of about 51,000 clones listed, about four fifths are singletons. The source material was PBMCs. These receptors were taken from a boy aged 5-17 years in good health and CMV-seropositive. Both conserved end residues are trimmed from each CDR3. Fields, in order: V gene, J gene, CDR3 protein.

>TRBV15|TRBJ2-7
ATSRGRDSGHEQY
>TRBV19|TRBJ2-7
ASSIGGASYEQY
>TRBV6-5|TRBJ1-1
ASLSRTNTEAF
>TRBV5-1|TRBJ2-3
ASSLVGAVDTQY
>TRBV7-5|TRBJ1-6
ARSLGPGGPLH
>TRBV6-4|TRBJ2-3
ASARKGGGVDTQY
>TRBV14|TRBJ1-2
ASSQAVSNYGYT
>TRBV7-9|TRBJ1-5
ASSLAGDQPQH
>TRBV27|TRBJ1-1
ASKITGNTEAF
>TRBV6-1|TRBJ2-7
ASSDGVGALLTDEQY
>TRBV5-4|TRBJ2-2
ASSLEPGGNTGELF
>TRBV19|TRBJ1-2
ASSRQGSGYT
>TRBV7-6|TRBJ2-2
ASSPGTANTGELF
>TRBV2|TRBJ1-5
ASSGGQGAFQPQH
>TRBV19|TRBJ2-2
ASSIARITRIGELF
>TRBV6-5|TRBJ2-3
ASSYGETDTQY
>TRBV6-1|TRBJ2-7
ASSRRGTGDEQY
>TRBV20-1|TRBJ2-5
SPGGEETQY
>TRBV7-6|TRBJ2-3
ASRASTDTQY
>TRBV6-6|TRBJ1-5
ASSKTAGPQH
>TRBV27|TRBJ1-5
ASSSSGINQPQH
>TRBV6-1|TRBJ1-4
ASSVGTGGNEKLF
>TRBV5-8|TRBJ1-5
ASSLDRVDRAVSNQPQH
>TRBV28|TRBJ2-7
ASSFPGTSFSYEQY
>TRBV29-1|TRBJ1-4
SVRTGYEKLF
>TRBV11-3|TRBJ2-2
ASSFVGTANTGELF
>TRBV27|TRBJ2-5
ASSFQGAETQY
>TRBV29-1|TRBJ2-3
SVVGQVGWNTDTQY
>TRBV28|TRBJ2-7
ASTPGLVDRPNPYEQY
>TRBV2|TRBJ2-1
ASGASSYNEQF
>TRBV7-9|TRBJ2-5
ATPQGASQETQY
>TRBV4-1|TRBJ1-1
ASRAGGLPEAF
>TRBV6-1|TRBJ1-1
ASNSLSEAF
>TRBV13|TRBJ1-1
ASSYLGTGNAEAF
>TRBV15|TRBJ1-6
ATSRDRRDSPLH
>TRBV13|TRBJ2-5
ASSRTGDQETQY
>TRBV10-2|TRBJ2-5
ASSESKEQETQY
>TRBV4-1|TRBJ1-6
ASSPRQTNSPLH
>TRBV28|TRBJ1-1
ASIDEREAQAF
>TRBV12-5|TRBJ2-7
ASGPGSSYEQY
>TRBV5-1|TRBJ1-4
ASSSETGTAREKLF
>TRBV5-1|TRBJ1-3
ASSLAQRFTGNTIY
>TRBV11-2|TRBJ2-5
ASSSTRETQY
>TRBV5-4|TRBJ2-1
ASSLALGVTNEQF
>TRBV5-1|TRBJ2-1
ASSLVGQGINNEQF
>TRBV7-9|TRBJ2-2
ASSLSFNGELF
>TRBV10-3|TRBJ1-1
AISESVENTEAF
>TRBV9|TRBJ2-1
ASSPSGQGANEQF
>TRBV6-4|TRBJ2-1
ASSLTAGRNEQF
>TRBV7-2|TRBJ2-3
ASSASVGRADTQY
>TRBV9|TRBJ2-2
ASSVDRVGPGELF
>TRBV9|TRBJ2-3
ASSVGGGARTDTQY
>TRBV27|TRBJ1-4
ASSSLGTVLEKLF
>TRBV29-1|TRBJ2-4
SVFRDGGGNIQY
>TRBV18|TRBJ2-5
ASSPSWGGQETQY
>TRBV6-5|TRBJ1-5
ASSYWPREDQPQH